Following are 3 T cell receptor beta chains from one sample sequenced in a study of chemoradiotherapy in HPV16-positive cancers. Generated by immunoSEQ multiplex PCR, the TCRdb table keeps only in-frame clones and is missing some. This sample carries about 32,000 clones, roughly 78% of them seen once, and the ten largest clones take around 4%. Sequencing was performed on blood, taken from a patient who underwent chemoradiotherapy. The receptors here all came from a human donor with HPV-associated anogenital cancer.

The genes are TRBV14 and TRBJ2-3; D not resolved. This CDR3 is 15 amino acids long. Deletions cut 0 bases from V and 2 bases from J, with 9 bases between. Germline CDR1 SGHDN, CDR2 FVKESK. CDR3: CASSQEWQNTDTQYF. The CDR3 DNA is TGTGCCAGCAGCCAAGAGTGGCAGAACACAGATACGCAGTATTTT.

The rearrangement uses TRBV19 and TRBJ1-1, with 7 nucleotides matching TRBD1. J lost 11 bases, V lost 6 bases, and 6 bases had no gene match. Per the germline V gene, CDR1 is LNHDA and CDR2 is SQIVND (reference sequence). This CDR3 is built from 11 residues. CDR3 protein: CASRQGFGAFF. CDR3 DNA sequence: TGTGCCAGTAGACAGGGGTTTGGTGCTTTCTTT.

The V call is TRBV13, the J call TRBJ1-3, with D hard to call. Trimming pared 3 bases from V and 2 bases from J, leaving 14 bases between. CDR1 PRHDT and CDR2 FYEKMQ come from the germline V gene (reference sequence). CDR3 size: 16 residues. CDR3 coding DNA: TGTGCCAGCAGCTTGCTAGGACTCAAGGCTGGAAACACCATATATTTT. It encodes CASSLLGLKAGNTIYF.